The table lists the clone carrying this T cell receptor beta chain with a count of one. This specimen belongs to a study of shared clonotypes between healthy human individuals. Naive CD45RA+ and memory CD45RA-negative subsets were split from CD4+ cells. V was pared by 6 bases and J by 6 bases, with 14 bases between. The CDR3 is 13 amino acids. Germline V lookup: CDR1 MNHNS, CDR2 SASEGT. Data came from immunoSEQ multiplex PCR; TCRdb stores just in-frame clones and leaves some out. Of about 2.3 million clones listed, over 85% were seen once; the top ten hold about 0.39%. The source is a man aged 18 to 30 in good health. Some clones in this sample may be carry-over from other donors' samples. V is TRBV6-1 and J is TRBJ1-2, with D hard to call. The specimen was naive CD4+ T cells from PBMCs. Subset noted: CD45RA+ positively selected. CDR3 coding DNA: TGTGCCAGCAGATTCGGCCCGAACGATGGCTACACCTTC. This encodes CASRFGPNDGYTF.